This note documents a single TCR beta chain sequence. The data were obtained in a study of blood T cell repertoires in COVID-19. Across the whole study: Collection of acute and convalescent COVID-19 samples took place in the United States, Italy and Spain. PBMCs, B-cell-depleted T cells, or T cells provided the cDNA or gDNA that made up the material.

The CDR3 totals 14 residues. Trimming stripped 2 bases from V and 1 base from J, with 11 bases between. Germline V gene data show CDR1 as GTSNPN and CDR2 as SVGIG (reference sequence). In the study's own analysis: Amplification from reference gene primers served as the basis for estimated nucleated cell counts. Produced via immunoSEQ multiplex PCR; TCRdb's table is partial and in-frame only. For V, J and clone size, that table is used; D and trimming come from the DNA. The sample has about 210,000 clones, about 83% seen once. The TCR sequence derives from a man aged 50-60 years with active or convalescent COVID-19. Specimen: peripheral blood. The chain couples TRBV30 to TRBJ1-1, with a weak D call TRBD1 (5 bases). CDR3 nucleotides: TGTGCCTGGAGTAGACAGACCCCGAACACTGAAGCTTTCTTT. This gives the protein CAWSRQTPNTEAFF.